What follows is one TCR beta chain and its context. Antigen: not known. Deletions cut 6 bases from V and 7 bases from J, with 15 bases between. The CDR3 covers 13 residues. In germline, CDR1 is ENHRY, CDR2 SYGVKD. This record comes from a study of Ad26.COV2.S vaccination and SARS-CoV-2 variants. Study in general: Trial arm assignment for the donor was COV1001 Ad26.COV2.S. The authors gave Ad26.COV2.S intramuscularly, either once or twice 56 days apart. Regarding the study as a whole: Spike-specific TCR breadth was greater after Ad26.COV2.S than placebo. The breadth of spike-specific CD8+ and CD4+ T cell responses after vaccination was reportedly substantial.

The treatment here: roughly 20 received Ad26.COV2.S at low or high dose, single or two shots; several received placebo; per-sample allocation not given. After the first vaccine or placebo injection, samples were drawn on day 63. Sequenced by immunoSEQ multiplex PCR; TCRdb stores in-frame clones only, minus some. The sample gives about 680,000 clones, 89% of which show up once; approximately 1.5% is in the top ten. Source: peripheral blood, taken in a trial of Ad26.COV2.S vaccine versus placebo. V and J are TRBV10-3 and TRBJ1-2; D might be TRBD1 (6 bases). The TCR originated in a person aged 18 to 65 who received the Ad26.COV2.S COVID-19 vaccine or a placebo. CDR3 region: CAIRPTGWGGYTF. CDR3 coding DNA: TGTGCCATCAGGCCGACAGGATGGGGTGGCTACACCTTC.